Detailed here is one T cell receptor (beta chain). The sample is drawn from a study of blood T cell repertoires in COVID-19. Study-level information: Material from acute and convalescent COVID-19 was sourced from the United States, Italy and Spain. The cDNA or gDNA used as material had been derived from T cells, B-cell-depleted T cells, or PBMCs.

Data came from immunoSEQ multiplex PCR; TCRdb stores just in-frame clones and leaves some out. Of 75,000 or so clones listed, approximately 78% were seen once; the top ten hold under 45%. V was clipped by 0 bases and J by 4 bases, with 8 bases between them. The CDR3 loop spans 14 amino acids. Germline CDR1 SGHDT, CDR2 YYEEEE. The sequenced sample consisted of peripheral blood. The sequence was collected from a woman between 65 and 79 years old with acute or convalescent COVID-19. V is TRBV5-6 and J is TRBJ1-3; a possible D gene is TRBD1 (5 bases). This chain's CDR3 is CASSLVQGGNTIYF. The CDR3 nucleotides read TGTGCCAGCAGCTTGGTCCAGGGAGGAAACACCATATATTTT.